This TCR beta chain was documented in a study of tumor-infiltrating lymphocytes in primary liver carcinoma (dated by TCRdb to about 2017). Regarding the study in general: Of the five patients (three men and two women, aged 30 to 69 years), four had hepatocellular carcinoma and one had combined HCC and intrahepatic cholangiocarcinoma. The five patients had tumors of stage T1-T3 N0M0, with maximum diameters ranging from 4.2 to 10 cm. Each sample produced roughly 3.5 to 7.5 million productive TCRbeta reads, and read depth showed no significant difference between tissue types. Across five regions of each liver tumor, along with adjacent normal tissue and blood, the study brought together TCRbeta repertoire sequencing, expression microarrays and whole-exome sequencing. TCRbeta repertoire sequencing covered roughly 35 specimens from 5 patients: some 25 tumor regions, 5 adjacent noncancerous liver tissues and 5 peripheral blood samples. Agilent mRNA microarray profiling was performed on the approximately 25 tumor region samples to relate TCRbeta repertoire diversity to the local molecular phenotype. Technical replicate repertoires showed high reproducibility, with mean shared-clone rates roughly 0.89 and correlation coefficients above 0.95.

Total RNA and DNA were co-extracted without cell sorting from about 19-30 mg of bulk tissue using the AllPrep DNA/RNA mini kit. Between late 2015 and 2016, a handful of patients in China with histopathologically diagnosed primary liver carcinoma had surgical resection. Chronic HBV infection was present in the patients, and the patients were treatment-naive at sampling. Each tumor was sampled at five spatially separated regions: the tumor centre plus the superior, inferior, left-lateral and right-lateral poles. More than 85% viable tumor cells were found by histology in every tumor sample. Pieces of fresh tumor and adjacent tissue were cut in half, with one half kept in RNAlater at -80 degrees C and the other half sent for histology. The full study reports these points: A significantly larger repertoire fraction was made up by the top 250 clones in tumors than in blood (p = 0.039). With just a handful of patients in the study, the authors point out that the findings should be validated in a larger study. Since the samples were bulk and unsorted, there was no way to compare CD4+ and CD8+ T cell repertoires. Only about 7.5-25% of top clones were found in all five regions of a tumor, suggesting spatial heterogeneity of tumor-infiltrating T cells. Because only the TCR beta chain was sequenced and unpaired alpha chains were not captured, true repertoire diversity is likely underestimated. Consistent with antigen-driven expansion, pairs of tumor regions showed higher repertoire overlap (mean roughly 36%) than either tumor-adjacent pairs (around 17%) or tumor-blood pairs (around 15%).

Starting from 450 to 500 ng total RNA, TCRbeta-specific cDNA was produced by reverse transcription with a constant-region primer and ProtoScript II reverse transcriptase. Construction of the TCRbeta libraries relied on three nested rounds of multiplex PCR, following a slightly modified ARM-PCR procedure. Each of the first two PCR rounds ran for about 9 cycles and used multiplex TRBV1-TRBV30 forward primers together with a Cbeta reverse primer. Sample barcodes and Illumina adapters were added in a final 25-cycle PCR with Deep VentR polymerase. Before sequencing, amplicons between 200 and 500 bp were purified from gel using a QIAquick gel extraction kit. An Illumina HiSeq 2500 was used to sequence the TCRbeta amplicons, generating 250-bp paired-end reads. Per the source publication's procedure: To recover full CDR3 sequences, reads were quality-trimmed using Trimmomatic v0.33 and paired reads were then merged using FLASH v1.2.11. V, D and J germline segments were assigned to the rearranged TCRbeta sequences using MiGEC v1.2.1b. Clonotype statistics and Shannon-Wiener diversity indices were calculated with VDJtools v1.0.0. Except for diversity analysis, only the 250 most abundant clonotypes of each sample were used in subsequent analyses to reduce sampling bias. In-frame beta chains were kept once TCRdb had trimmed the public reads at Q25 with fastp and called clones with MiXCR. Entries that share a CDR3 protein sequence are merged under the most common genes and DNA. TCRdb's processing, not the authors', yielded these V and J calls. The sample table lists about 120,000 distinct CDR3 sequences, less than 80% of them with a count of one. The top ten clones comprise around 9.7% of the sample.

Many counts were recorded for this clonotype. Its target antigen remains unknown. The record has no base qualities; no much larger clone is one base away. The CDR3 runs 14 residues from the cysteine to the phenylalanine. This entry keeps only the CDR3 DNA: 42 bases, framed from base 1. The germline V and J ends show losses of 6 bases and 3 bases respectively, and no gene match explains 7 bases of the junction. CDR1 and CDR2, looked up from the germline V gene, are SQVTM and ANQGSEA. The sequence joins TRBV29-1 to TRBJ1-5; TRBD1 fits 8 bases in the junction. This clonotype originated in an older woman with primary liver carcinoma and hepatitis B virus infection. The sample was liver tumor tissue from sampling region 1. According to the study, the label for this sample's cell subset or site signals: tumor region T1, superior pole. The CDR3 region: CSVQDRGYNQPQHF. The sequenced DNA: TGCAGCGTCCAAGACAGGGGATACAATCAGCCCCAGCATTTT.